This T cell receptor beta chain was found in a study of shared clonotypes between healthy human individuals. Profiling relied on immunoSEQ multiplex PCR, and the TCRdb table lists in-frame clones only, not all of them. Of about 1,800,000 clones in the sample, about 95% are singletons; the top ten hold less than 1.5%. The CDR3 is 14 residues long. Germline loops: CDR1 MNHNY, CDR2 SVGAGI (reference sequence). The V and J ends lost 6 bases and 4 bases respectively, with 12 bases between them. Naive CD8 cells, CD45RO-negative and positively selected for CCR7, excluded terminally differentiated effector memory CD45RA+ cells.

The sequenced material came from naive CD8+ T cells sorted from blood. This sequence was found in a man younger than 35 in good health. The chain couples TRBV6-6 to TRBJ2-2; D uncertain. CDR3 DNA: TGTGCCAGCAGCCTCTATTGGGGCACCGGGGAGCTGTTTTTT. Translated: CASSLYWGTGELFF.